One and the same sample provided the 2 T cell receptor beta chains below, sequenced in a study of early T cells in non-severe SARS-CoV-2 infection. TCRdb ran MiXCR on the 5' RACE reads and lists one entry per CDR3 protein. There are fewer than 130,000 distinct CDR3 sequences in the sample; roughly an eighth occur only once, and around 3.7% lies in the top ten. The starting material was whole blood, obtained at baseline. These receptors were obtained from an adult who was a healthcare worker with PCR-confirmed SARS-CoV-2 infection or an uninfected control (not recorded which).

The genes are TRBV20-1 and TRBJ1-1; D gene uncertain. V lost 6 bases to trimming and J lost 10 bases, with 6 bases between them. The length of the CDR3 is 8 residues. Germline CDR1 reads DFQATT; CDR2 reads SNEGSKA (reference sequence). CDR3 DNA: TGCAGTGCCACTCGAGCTTTCTTT. Translated, it gives CSATRAFF.

V is TRBV29-1 and J is TRBJ2-3; D ambiguous. The V and J ends lost 2 bases and 4 bases respectively, with 13 bases between them. CDR1 and CDR2 from the germline V gene are SQVTM and ANQGSEA. This CDR3 is built from 14 residues. The CDR3 spells CSVETRPPADTQYF. CDR3 nucleotide sequence: TGCAGCGTTGAAACCCGCCCGCCGGCAGATACGCAGTATTTT.